Given below is one T cell receptor beta chain in context. As yet, its antigen is unknown. The sample comes from a study of cytomegalovirus exposure and HLA in healthy donors. With 60 Vbeta and 13 Jbeta primers, the PCR was carried out. Clones were sequenced by immunoSEQ multiplex PCR, and TCRdb holds only the in-frame ones, with some missing. The profile covers around 120,000 clones, with around 82% appearing a single time and over 9% taken by the ten largest. V gave up 4 bases and J gave up 1 base, with 15 bases separating them. CDR1 is SGHNT, CDR2 YYREEE, per germline (reference sequence). The CDR3 totals 16 residues. Findings and limits, study-wide: Cytomegalovirus association was listed for roughly 160 TCR beta chains. In a later analysis, several top co-occurrence clusters appeared linked to parvovirus B19, influenza, CMV and Epstein-Barr virus. On later analysis, the bulk of CMV-associated TCR beta chains appeared to be HLA-restricted.

The receptor's source is a male donor in good health and CMV-seropositive. Material: PBMCs. The chain employs TRBV5-4 and TRBJ1-5, with D maybe TRBD1 (5 bases). The DNA of the CDR3 is TGTGCCAGCAGCCCCGAGCCCCAGGGAAGCAATCAGCCCCAGCATTTT. Its translation is CASSPEPQGSNQPQHF.